These T cell receptor beta chains were read from a single sample in a study of T cells in Graves' hyperthyroidism and ophthalmopathy. TCRdb re-called the multiplex PCR reads through MiXCR, storing one row per CDR3 protein. Seen here are approximately 700,000 distinct CDR3 sequences, 16% observed once, and the top ten hold over 7.5%. Sequenced material: blood. These receptors were taken from a man aged 18 to 30 with Graves' hyperthyroidism. The CDR3 runs from the conserved cysteine through the conserved F or W. D genes are given only for firm matches. Where a row states a size, it is once, few, many or the class of an expanded clone; other rows omit it.

V gene	J gene	clone size	D gene	CDR3 DNA	CDR3 protein
TRBV20-1	TRBJ2-7	many	TRBD2	TGCAGTGCCCATGGACTAGCGGGAGCTTACGAGCAGTACTTC	CSAHGLAGAYEQYF
TRBV6-9	TRBJ1-2	once	.	TGTGCCAGCAGTTACTCGAATATGTATGGCTACACCTTC	CASSYSNMYGYTF
TRBV20-1	TRBJ1-2	few	TRBD1	TGCAGTGCTCGACCCTTCCGGACAGGGGGCCGGGGCTACACCTTC	CSARPFRTGGRGYTF
TRBV7-9	TRBJ1-6	few	.	TGTGCCACGAGCCCAATTCTAAATTCACCCCTCCACTTT	CATSPILNSPLHF
TRBV7-2	TRBJ2-7	many	TRBD2	TGTGCCAGCAGCTTAGGGGGCGGGGGTCCGTGGGAGCAGTACTTC	CASSLGGGGPWEQYF
TRBV2	TRBJ1-2	many	TRBD1	TGTGCCAGCAGTGAAGCTCGCACAGGGGATCATGGCTACACCTTC	CASSEARTGDHGYTF
TRBV10-3	TRBJ2-7	.	TRBD1	TGTGCCAGCAGTGACCCACAGGGGAAGAGAGAGCAGTACTTC	CASSDPQGKREQYF
TRBV5-4	TRBJ1-4	.	TRBD1	TGTGCCAGCAGCGCCCGGGACAGTCAAGAAAAACTGTTTTTT	CASSARDSQEKLFF
TRBV7-9	TRBJ2-7	many	.	TGTGCCAGCAGCTCCTACCTTGGGGGGACCATCTACGAGCAGTACTTC	CASSSYLGGTIYEQYF
TRBV29-1	TRBJ2-7	few	TRBD2	TGCAGCGTTGAAGAGTGGGTAGCGGGAATCCACGAGCAGTACTTC	CSVEEWVAGIHEQYF
TRBV11-1	TRBJ1-3	.	.	TGTGCCAGCAGCTTATCCGGGACTCTCTCTGGAAACACCATATATTTT	CASSLSGTLSGNTIYF
TRBV2	TRBJ2-3	.	.	TGTGCCACCACAGGGAGGGATTGGGCAGATACGCAGTATTTT	CATTGRDWADTQYF
TRBV10-3	TRBJ2-7	.	TRBD2	TGTGCCATCAGTGAGGCGGGGAGGGCTTCATACGAGCAGTACTTC	CAISEAGRASYEQYF
TRBV12-3/TRBV12-4	TRBJ1-2	many	.	TGTGCCAGCAGCCCCCGGGGGGGAGCTAACTATGGCTACACCTTC	CASSPRGGANYGYTF
TRBV12-3/TRBV12-4	TRBJ2-1	.	TRBD2	TGTGCCAGCAGATCGCGGGAGCGTCCCTCCTACAATGAGCAGTTCTTC	CASRSRERPSYNEQFF
TRBV20-1	TRBJ1-2	.	TRBD1	TGCAGTGCTATTACAGGGGGGGGCGGCTACACCTTC	CSAITGGGGYTF
TRBV7-7	TRBJ2-7	many	.	TGTGCCAGCAGCCTAACTGGAGAAGGCGAGCAGTACTTC	CASSLTGEGEQYF
TRBV29-1	TRBJ2-2	.	.	TGCAGCGTTCTACAAGACACCGGGGAGCTGTTTTTT	CSVLQDTGELFF
TRBV18	TRBJ1-5	many	.	TGTGCCAGCTCACCACCAGGGAGAGGTCCTGGTCAGCCCCAGCATTTT	CASSPPGRGPGQPQHF
TRBV20-1	TRBJ2-3	many	TRBD2	TGCAGTCCGTGGACTAGCGGGAGGAGGGGGGATACGCAGTATTTT	CSPWTSGRRGDTQYF
TRBV2	TRBJ2-1	many	.	TGTGCCAGCAGACCAGCAGGGTCCTACAATGAGCAGTTCTTC	CASRPAGSYNEQFF
TRBV7-9	TRBJ2-1	many	TRBD2	TGTGCCAGCAGCCCCCCTTTTAGCGGGAGAGTGGATGAGCAGTTCTTC	CASSPPFSGRVDEQFF
TRBV20-1	TRBJ2-1	many	TRBD1	TGCAGTGCCTCGGGACAGAACTCCTACAATGAGCAGTTCTTC	CSASGQNSYNEQFF
TRBV7-8	TRBJ1-1	many	TRBD1	TGTGCCAGCAGCTTACCCCGGGACAGGGGGCGCGAGAAGTACACTGAAGCTTTCTTT	CASSLPRDRGREKYTEAFF